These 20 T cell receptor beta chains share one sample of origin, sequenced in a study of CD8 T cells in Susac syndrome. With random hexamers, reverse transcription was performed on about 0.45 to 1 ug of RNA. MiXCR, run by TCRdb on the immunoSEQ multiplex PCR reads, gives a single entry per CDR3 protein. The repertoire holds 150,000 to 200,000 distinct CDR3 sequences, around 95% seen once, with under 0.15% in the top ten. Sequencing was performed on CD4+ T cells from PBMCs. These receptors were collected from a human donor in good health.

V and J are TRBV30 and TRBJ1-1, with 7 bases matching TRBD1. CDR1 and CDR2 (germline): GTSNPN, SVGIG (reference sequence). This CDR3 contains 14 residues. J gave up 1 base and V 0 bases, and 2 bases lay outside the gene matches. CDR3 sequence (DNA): TGTGCCTGGAGTGTAGGGACAGAGAACACTGAAGCTTTCTTT. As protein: CAWSVGTENTEAFF.

The CDR3 loop reads CASSLDRHYEQYF. The CDR3 DNA follows: TGTGCCAGCAGCTTAGATCGACACTACGAGCAGTACTTC. V is TRBV11-2 and J is TRBJ2-7; no clear D. Germline lookup yields CDR1 SGHAT and CDR2 FQNNGV. CDR3 length: 13 residues. Trimming removed 0 bases at V and 3 bases at J, with 6 bases between.

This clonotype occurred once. The CDR3 loop reads CASSPRGGEGSPLHF. The DNA for the CDR3 is TGTGCCAGCAGTCCCCGAGGGGGTGAGGGTTCACCCCTCCACTTT. The chain carries TRBV6-2 or TRBV6-3 and TRBJ1-6; tentative D call: TRBD1 (6 bases). V gave up 5 bases and J gave up 9 bases, with 17 bases separating them. This CDR3 spans 15 amino acids. Looked up from germline, CDR1 is MNHEY and CDR2 is SVGEGT.

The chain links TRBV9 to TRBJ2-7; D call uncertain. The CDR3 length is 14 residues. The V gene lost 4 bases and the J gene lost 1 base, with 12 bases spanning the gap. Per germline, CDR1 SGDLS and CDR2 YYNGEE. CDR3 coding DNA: TGTGCCAGCAGCCAGATGGGGAATTCCTACGAGCAGTACTTC. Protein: CASSQMGNSYEQYF.

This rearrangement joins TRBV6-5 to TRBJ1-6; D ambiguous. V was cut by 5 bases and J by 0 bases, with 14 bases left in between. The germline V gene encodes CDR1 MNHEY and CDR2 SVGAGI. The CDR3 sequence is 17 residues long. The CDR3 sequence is CASSLQGRSSYNSPLHF. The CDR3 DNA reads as TGTGCCAGCAGTCTACAAGGCCGGAGCTCCTATAATTCACCCCTCCACTTT.

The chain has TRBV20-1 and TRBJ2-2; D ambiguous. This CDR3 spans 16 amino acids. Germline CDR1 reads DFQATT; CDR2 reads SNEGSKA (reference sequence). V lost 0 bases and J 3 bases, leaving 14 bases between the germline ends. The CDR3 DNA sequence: TGCAGTGCTAGAGATCGGGCTAAGGGCGACACCGGGGAGCTGTTTTTT. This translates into CSARDRAKGDTGELFF.

The chain's CDR3 is CASSLVFSGGGYTF. The CDR3 DNA sequence: TGTGCCAGCAGTTTAGTGTTTTCGGGCGGCGGCTACACCTTC. V is TRBV27 and J is TRBJ1-2; D unresolved. The V and J ends lost 2 bases and 8 bases respectively, with 15 bases between them. The V gene's germline CDR1 is MNHEY and CDR2 SMNVEV (reference sequence). This CDR3 is 14 amino acids long.

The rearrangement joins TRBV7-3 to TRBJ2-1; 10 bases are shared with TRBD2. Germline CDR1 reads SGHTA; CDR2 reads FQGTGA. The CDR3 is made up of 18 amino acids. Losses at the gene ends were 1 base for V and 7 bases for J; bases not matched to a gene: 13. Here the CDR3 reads CASSLRPPASGGLNEQFF. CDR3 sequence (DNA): TGTGCCAGCAGCTTAAGACCCCCGGCTAGCGGGGGACTGAATGAGCAGTTCTTC.

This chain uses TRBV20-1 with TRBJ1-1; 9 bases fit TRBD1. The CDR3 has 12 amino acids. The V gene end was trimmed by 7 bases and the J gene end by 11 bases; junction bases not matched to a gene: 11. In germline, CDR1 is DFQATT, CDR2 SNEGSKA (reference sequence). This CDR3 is CSGGDRAVRAFF. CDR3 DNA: TGCAGTGGTGGGGACAGGGCCGTGCGGGCTTTCTTT.

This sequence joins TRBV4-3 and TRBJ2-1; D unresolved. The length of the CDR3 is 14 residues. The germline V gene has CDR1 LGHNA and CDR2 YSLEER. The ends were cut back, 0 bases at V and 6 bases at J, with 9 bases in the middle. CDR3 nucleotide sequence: TGCGCCAGCAGCCAAGAATGGCTTCTCAATGAGCAGTTCTTC. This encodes CASSQEWLLNEQFF.

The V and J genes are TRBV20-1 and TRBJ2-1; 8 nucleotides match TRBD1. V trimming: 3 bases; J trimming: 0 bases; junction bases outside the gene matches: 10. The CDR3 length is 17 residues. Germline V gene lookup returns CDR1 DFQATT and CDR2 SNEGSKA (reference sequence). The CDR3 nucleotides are TGCAGTGCTAGTAGACAGGGGCTTATAGCCTCCTACAATGAGCAGTTCTTC. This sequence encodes CSASRQGLIASYNEQFF.

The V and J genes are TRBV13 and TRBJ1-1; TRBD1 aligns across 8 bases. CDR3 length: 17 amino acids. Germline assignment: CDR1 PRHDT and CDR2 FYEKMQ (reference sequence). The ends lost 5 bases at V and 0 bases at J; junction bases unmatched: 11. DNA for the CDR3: TGTGCCAGCAGCGGGCAGGGGGCGACTAGTGTGAACACTGAAGCTTTCTTT. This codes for CASSGQGATSVNTEAFF.

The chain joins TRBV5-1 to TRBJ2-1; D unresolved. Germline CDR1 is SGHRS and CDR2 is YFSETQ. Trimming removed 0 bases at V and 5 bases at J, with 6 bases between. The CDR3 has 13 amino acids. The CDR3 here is CASSLGDNNEQFF. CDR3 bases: TGCGCCAGCAGCTTGGGGGATAACAATGAGCAGTTCTTC. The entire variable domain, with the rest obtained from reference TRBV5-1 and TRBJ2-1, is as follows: KAGVTQTPRYLIKTRGQQVTLSCSPISGHRSVSWYQQTPGQGLQFLFEYFSETQRNKGNFPGRFSGRQFSNSRSEMNVSTLELGDSALYLCASSLGDNNEQFFGPGTRLTVL.

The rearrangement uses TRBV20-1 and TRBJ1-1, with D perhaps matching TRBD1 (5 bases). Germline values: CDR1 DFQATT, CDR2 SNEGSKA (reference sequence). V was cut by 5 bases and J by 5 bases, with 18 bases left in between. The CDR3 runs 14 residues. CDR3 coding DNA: TGCAGTGCTGCCCCAACCACAGGCGAAACTGAAGCTTTCTTT. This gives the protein CSAAPTTGETEAFF.

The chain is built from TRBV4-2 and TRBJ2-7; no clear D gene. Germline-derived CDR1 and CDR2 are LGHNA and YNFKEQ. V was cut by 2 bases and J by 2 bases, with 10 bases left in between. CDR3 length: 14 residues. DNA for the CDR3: TGTGCCAGCAGCCAAACTACAGATCCCTACGAGCAGTACTTC. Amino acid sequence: CASSQTTDPYEQYF.

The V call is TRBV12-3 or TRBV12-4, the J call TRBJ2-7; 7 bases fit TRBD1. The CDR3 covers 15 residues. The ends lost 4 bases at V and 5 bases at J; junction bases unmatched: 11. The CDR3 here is CASSSWGRGRHEQYF. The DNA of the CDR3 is TGTGCCAGCAGTTCATGGGGTAGGGGGCGGCACGAGCAGTACTTC.

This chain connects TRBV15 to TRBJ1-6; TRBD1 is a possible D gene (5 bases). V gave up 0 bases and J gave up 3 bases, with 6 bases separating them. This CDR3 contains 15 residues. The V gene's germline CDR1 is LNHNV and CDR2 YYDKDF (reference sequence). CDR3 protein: CATSRDRDYNSPLHF. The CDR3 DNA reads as TGTGCCACCAGCAGAGACAGGGACTATAATTCACCCCTCCACTTT.

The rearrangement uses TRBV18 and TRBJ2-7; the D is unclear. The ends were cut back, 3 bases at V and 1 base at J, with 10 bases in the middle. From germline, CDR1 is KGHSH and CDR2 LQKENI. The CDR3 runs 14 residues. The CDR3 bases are TGTGCCAGCTCACCGTCTCAGCAGTCCTACGAGCAGTACTTC. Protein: CASSPSQQSYEQYF.

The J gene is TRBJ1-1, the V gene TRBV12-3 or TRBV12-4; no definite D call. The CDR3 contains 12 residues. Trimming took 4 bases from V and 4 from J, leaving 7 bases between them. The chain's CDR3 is CASSWTVTEAFF. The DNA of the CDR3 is TGTGCCAGCAGTTGGACGGTCACTGAAGCTTTCTTT.

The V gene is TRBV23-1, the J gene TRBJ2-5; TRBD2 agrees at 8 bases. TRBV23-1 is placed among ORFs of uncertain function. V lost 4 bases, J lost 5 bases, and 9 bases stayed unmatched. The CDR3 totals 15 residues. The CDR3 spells CASSRDRGGKETQYF. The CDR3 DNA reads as TGCGCCAGCAGTCGAGACCGGGGGGGGAAGGAGACCCAGTACTTC.